The 14 T cell receptor beta chains below come from one sample, sequenced in a study of kidney transplant recipient with SARS-CoV-2 infection. TCRdb reanalysed the reads using MiXCR and keeps one entry per CDR3 protein. Of approximately 250,000 distinct CDR3 sequences in the sample, around 30% were seen once. This specimen was a blood sample, taken at baseline and between days 110 and 120 from a kidney transplant recipient. The receptors were gathered from a male patient aged 30 to 39 who had COVID-19 and was a kidney transplant recipient. The T cells may partly be graft donor cells.

This clonotype has at least ten counts. The chain employs TRBV19 and TRBJ2-7; D may be TRBD1 (6 bases). The V end lost 5 bases, the J end lost 2 bases, and 13 bases lay between the germline ends. Per germline, CDR1 LNHDA and CDR2 SQIVND (reference sequence). The CDR3 extends over 14 amino acids. CDR3 sequence: CASSPRQDAYEQYF. The DNA for the CDR3 is TGTGCCAGTAGTCCCAGACAGGACGCCTACGAGCAGTACTTC.

A remark on this clonotype: A read error may be the cause here, since a much bigger clone is one base away. The chain couples TRBV6-5 to TRBJ1-6, with no clear D. The CDR3 runs 12 residues. Germline lookup yields CDR1 MNHEY and CDR2 SVGAGI. The CDR3 loop reads CASSFQNSPLPF. The CDR3 DNA follows: TGTGCCAGCAGTTTTCAGAATTCACCCCTCCCCTTT.

This clonotype has at least ten counts. This rearrangement joins TRBV6-2 or TRBV6-3 to TRBJ2-3, with 11 bases aligning to TRBD2. The CDR3 runs 17 residues. Germline loops: CDR1 MNHEY, CDR2 SVGEGT. The ends lost 5 bases at V and 2 bases at J; junction bases unmatched: 9. CDR3 sequence: CASSRRVAGGYTDTQYF. In DNA form, the CDR3 reads TGTGCCAGCAGTCGCCGGGTAGCGGGAGGGTACACAGATACGCAGTATTTT.

In this sample, this clonotype turned up a few times. V gene TRBV7-3 combines with J gene TRBJ2-3; possible D gene TRBD2, 6 bases. Trimming cost V 3 bases and J 3 bases, with 10 bases left between them. This CDR3 has 14 residues. CDR1 and CDR2 (germline): SGHTA, FQGTGA. CDR3 bases: TGTGCCAGCAGCTTGACGGGAGTTACAGATACGCAGTATTTT. It encodes CASSLTGVTDTQYF.

This clonotype was picked up a small number of times. The chain is built from TRBV11-1 and TRBJ2-1, with D perhaps matching TRBD2 (7 bases). V lost 3 bases, J lost 4 bases, and 13 bases lay in between. The CDR3 spans 15 residues. Germline lookup yields CDR1 SGHAT and CDR2 FQDESV (reference sequence). In nucleotides, the CDR3 is TGTGCCAGCAGCTTCTTTGCGGGGGCGTACAATGAGCAGTTCTTC. Amino acid sequence: CASSFFAGAYNEQFF. The whole variable domain, remainder taken from reference TRBV11-1 and TRBJ2-1, is EAEVAQSPRYKITEKSQAVAFWCDPISGHATLYWYRQILGQGPELLVQFQDESVVDDSQLPKDRFSAERLKGVDSTLKIQPAELGDSAMYLCASSFFAGAYNEQFFGPGTRLTVL.

This clonotype was picked up many times. The V call is TRBV11-2, the J call TRBJ1-2; D gene ambiguous. This CDR3 has 13 residues. Trimming removed 4 bases at V and 4 bases at J, with 10 bases between. Looked up from germline, CDR1 is SGHAT and CDR2 is FQNNGV. CDR3 amino acids: CASSSLRGYGYTF. The CDR3 coding sequence is TGTGCCAGCAGCTCCCTCCGAGGCTATGGCTACACCTTC.

This clonotype appeared many times. The genes are TRBV5-1 and TRBJ2-5; D not resolved. Trimming shortened V by 2 bases and J by 5 bases, and 16 bases separated the two germline ends. The CDR3 sequence is 15 residues long. Germline V gene lookup returns CDR1 SGHRS and CDR2 YFSETQ. The CDR3 DNA reads TGCGCCAGCAGCTTCCGGGTTGGTTCCGGGGAGACCCAGTACTTC. Protein: CASSFRVGSGETQYF.

This clonotype was seen repeatedly, ten times or more. This chain joins TRBV27 and TRBJ2-7; D remains ambiguous. Germline V gene data show CDR1 as MNHEY and CDR2 as SMNVEV (reference sequence). This CDR3 contains 14 residues. Trimming removed 5 bases from V and 3 bases from J, with 14 bases in between. CDR3 bases: TGTGCCAGCAGTCAACCTTTACGCTACTACGAGCAGTACTTC. It codes for CASSQPLRYYEQYF.

This clonotype was recorded once. Just one base apart from a much larger clone, this may be a read error. This chain links TRBV6-5 with TRBJ1-1; D gene ambiguous. Germline V gives CDR1 MNHEY, CDR2 SVGAGI. The CDR3 covers 15 residues. V was trimmed by 0 bases and J by 1 base, leaving 9 bases between them. The CDR3 is CASSYSKGGNTEAFF. DNA of the CDR3: TGTGCCAGCAGTTACTCGAAGGGTGGGAACACTGAAGCTTTCTTT.

This clonotype showed up many times. The chain joins TRBV19 to TRBJ2-1; 7 bases map to TRBD1. Germline V CDR1 and CDR2: LNHDA, SQIVND (reference sequence). V was clipped by 3 bases and J by 9 bases; unmatched bases: 17. This CDR3 spans 17 amino acids. CDR3 sequence (DNA): TGTGCCAGTAGTATTGGGGGTAGGATTGCAGGGGGTGTTGAGCAGTTCTTC. Translating it yields CASSIGGRIAGGVEQFF.

This clonotype was observed many times. This chain joins TRBV27 and TRBJ2-7; no clear D gene. Trimming took off 1 base at V and 0 bases at J, with 7 bases between the two ends. The CDR3 is 14 amino acids. The V gene's germline CDR1 is MNHEY and CDR2 SMNVEV (reference sequence). In nucleotides, the CDR3 is TGTGCCAGCAGTTTATTACAGAGCTCCTACGAGCAGTACTTC. It yields the protein CASSLLQSSYEQYF.

The sample holds a few counts of this clonotype. The chain combines TRBV10-2 with TRBJ1-2; D gene ambiguous. This CDR3 comprises 17 residues. The V gene's germline CDR1 is WSHSY and CDR2 SAAADI. The ends were cut back, 3 bases at V and 4 bases at J, with 21 bases in the middle. The CDR3 loop reads CASSEIDTSRKTYGYTF. CDR3 nucleotides: TGCGCCAGCAGTGAAATAGACACTTCTAGAAAGACCTATGGCTACACCTTC.

Comments on this clonotype: A junction boundary mismatches the germline segment, possibly from a read error. The gene calls are TRBV5-1 and TRBJ1-4, with 7 bases identical to TRBD1. Germline V lookup: CDR1 SGHRS, CDR2 YFSETQ. The CDR3 sequence is 14 residues long. CDR3: CASSLGQAREKLLF. CDR3 bases: TGCGCCAGCAGCTTAGGACAGGCTCGAGAAAAACTGCTTTTT.

A word on this clonotype: A junction end diverges from the germline sequence, so it may reflect a read error. CDR3 amino acids: CSARDPSGTDHEQLF. The CDR3 DNA reads as TGCAGTGCTAGAGATCCTAGCGGGACAGATCATGAGCAGCTCTTC. The chain employs TRBV20-1 and TRBJ2-1; 9 nucleotides agree with TRBD2. Germline V gene data show CDR1 as DFQATT and CDR2 as SNEGSKA (reference sequence). CDR3 length: 15 residues.